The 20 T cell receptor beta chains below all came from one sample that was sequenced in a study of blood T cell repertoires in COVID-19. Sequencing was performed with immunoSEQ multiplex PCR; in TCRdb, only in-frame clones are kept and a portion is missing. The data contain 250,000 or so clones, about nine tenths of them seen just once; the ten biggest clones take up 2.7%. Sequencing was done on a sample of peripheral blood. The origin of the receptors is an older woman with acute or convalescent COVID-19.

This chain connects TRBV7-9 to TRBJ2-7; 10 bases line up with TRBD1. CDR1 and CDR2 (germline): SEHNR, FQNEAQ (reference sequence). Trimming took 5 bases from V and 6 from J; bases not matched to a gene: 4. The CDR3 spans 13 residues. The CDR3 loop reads CASSLGQGLEQYF. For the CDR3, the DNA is TGTGCCAGCAGCCTGGGACAGGGGCTCGAGCAGTACTTC.

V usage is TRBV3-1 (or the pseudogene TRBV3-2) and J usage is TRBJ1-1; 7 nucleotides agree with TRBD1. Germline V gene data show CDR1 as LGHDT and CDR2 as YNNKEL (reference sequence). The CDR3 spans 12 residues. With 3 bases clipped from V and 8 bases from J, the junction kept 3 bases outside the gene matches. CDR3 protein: CASSQTGTEAFF. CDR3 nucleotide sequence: TGTGCCAGCAGCCAGACAGGGACAGAAGCTTTCTTT.

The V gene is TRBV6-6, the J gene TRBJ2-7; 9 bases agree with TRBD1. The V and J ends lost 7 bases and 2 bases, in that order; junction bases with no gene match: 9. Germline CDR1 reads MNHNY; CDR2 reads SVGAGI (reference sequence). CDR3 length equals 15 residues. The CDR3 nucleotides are TGTGCCAGCACAACTCCACAGGGGGCTCCCTACGAGCAGTACTTC. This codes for CASTTPQGAPYEQYF.

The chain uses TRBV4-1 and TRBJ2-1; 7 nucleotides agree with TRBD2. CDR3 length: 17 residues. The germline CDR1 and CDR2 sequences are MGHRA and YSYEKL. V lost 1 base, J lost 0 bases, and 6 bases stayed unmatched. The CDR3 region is CASSQAGGGDSYNEQFF. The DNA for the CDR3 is TGCGCCAGCAGCCAAGCGGGAGGCGGGGACTCCTACAATGAGCAGTTCTTC.

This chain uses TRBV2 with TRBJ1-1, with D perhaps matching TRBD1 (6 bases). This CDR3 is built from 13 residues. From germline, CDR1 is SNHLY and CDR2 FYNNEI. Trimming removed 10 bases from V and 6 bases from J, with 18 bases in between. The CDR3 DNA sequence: TGTGCCATAAACAGGGATAGGGGAGCTGAAGCTTTCTTT. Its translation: CAINRDRGAEAFF.

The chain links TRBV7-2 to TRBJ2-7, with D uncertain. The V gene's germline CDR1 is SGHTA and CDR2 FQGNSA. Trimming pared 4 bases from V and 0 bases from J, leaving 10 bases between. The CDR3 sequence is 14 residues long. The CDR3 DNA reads TGTGCCAGCAGCTCGCCATCGAGCTCCTACGAGCAGTACTTC. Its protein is CASSSPSSSYEQYF. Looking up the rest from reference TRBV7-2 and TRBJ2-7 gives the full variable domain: GAGVSQSPSNKVTEKGKDVELRCDPISGHTALYWYRQSLGQGLEFLIYFQGNSAPDKSGLPSDRFSAERTGGSVSTLTIQRTQQEDSAVYLCASSSPSSSYEQYFGPGTRLTVT.

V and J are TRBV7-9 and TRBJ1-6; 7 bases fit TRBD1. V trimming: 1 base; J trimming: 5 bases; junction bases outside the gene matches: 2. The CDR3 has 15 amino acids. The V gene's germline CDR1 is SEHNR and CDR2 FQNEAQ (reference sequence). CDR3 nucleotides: TGTGCCAGCAGCTTAGTGGGGACAGATAATTCACCCCTCCACTTT. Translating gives CASSLVGTDNSPLHF.

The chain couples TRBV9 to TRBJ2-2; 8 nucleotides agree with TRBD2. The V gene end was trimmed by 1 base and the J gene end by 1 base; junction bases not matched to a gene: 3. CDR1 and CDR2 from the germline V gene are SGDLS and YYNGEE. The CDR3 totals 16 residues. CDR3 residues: CASSVSAGVNTGELFF. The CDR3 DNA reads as TGTGCCAGCAGCGTATCAGCGGGGGTGAACACCGGGGAGCTGTTTTTT.

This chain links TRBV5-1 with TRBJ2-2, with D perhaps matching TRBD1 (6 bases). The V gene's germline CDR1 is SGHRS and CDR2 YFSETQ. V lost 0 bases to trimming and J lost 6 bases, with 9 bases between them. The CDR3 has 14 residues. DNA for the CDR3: TGCGCCAGCAGCTTGGAGGCAGGGGCCGGGGAGCTGTTTTTT. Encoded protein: CASSLEAGAGELFF.

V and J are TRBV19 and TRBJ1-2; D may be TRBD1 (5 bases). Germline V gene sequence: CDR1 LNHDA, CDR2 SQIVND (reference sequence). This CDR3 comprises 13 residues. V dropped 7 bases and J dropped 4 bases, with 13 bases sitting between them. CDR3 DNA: TGTGCCAGTACTAGGGGCGCCGGCTATGGCTACACCTTC. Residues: CASTRGAGYGYTF.

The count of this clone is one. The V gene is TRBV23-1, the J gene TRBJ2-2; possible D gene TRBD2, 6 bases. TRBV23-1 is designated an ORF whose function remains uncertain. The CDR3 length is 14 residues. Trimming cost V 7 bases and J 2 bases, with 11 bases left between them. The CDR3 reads CASTRDFNTGELFF. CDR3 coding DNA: TGCGCCAGCACCAGGGACTTTAACACCGGGGAGCTGTTTTTT.

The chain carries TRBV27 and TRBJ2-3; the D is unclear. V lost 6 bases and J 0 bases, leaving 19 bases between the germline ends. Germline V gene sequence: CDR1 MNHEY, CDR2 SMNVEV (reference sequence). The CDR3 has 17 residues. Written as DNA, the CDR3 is TGTGCCAGCAGCCCCTTATCCTTCCCCTATAGCACAGATACGCAGTATTTT. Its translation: CASSPLSFPYSTDTQYF.

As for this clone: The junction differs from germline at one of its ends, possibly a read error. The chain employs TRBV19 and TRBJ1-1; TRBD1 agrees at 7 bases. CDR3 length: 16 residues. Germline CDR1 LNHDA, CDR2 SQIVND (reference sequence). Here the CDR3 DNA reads TGTGCCAGTAGTCATGGGACAGCGATCATGAAAACTGAAGCTTTCTTT. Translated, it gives CASSHGTAIMKTEAFF.

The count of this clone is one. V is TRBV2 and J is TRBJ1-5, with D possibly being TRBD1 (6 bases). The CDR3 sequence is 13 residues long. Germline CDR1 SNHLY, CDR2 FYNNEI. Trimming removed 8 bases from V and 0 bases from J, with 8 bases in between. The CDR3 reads CASSGDSNQPQHF. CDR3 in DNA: TGTGCCAGCTCAGGGGATAGCAATCAGCCCCAGCATTTT. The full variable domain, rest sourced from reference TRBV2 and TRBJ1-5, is EPEVTQTPSHQVTQMGQEVILRCVPISNHLYFYWYRQILGQKVEFLVSFYNNEISEKSEIFDDQFSVERPDGSNFTLKIRSTKLEDSAMYFCASSGDSNQPQHFGDGTRLSIL.

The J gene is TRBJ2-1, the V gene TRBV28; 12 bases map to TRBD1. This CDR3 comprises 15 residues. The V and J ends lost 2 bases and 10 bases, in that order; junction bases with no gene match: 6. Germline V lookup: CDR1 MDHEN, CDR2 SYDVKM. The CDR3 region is CASSLAGQGAGEQFF. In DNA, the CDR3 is TGTGCCAGCAGTTTAGCGGGACAGGGGGCAGGAGAGCAGTTCTTC.

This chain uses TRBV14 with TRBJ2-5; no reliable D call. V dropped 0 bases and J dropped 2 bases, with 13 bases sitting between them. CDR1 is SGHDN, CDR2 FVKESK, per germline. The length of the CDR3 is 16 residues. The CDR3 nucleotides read TGTGCCAGCAGCCAAGATTCGTGGGCGATACAAGAGACCCAGTACTTC. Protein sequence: CASSQDSWAIQETQYF.

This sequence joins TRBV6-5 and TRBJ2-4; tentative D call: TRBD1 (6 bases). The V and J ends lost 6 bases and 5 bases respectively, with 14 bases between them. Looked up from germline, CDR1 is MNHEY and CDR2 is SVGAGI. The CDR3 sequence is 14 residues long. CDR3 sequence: CASRSRDTENIQYF. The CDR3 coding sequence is TGTGCCAGCAGAAGCCGGGACACAGAAAACATTCAGTACTTC.

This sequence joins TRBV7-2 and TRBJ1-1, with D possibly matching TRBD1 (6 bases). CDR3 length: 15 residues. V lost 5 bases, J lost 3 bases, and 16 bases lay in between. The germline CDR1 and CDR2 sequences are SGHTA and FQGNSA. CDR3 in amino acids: CASSAGQRTYTEAFF. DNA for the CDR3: TGTGCCAGCAGCGCAGGACAGAGAACTTACACTGAAGCTTTCTTT.

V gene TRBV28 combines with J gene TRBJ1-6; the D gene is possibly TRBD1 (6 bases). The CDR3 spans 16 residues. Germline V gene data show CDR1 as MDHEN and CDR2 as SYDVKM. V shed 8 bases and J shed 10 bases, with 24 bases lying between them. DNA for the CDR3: TGTGCCAGCTTCCCCGGACAGCCCGTATCTCAATCACCCCTCCACTTT. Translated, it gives CASFPGQPVSQSPLHF.

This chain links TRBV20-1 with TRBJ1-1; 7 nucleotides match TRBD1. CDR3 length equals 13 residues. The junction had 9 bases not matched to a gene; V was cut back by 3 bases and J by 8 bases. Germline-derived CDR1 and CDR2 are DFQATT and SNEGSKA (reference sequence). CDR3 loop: CSASFRGSYEAFF. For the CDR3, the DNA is TGCAGTGCTAGTTTCAGGGGGTCTTACGAAGCTTTCTTT.